These T cell receptor beta chains were read from a single sample in a study of memory CD4+ T cells and cytomegalovirus serostatus. Produced via immunoSEQ multiplex PCR; TCRdb's table is partial and in-frame only. Of around 54,000 clones listed, about three quarters are singletons. Sequenced material: memory CD4+ T cells from blood. Receptor source: an adult in good health and CMV-seropositive. Both conserved end residues are part of each CDR3. Each record gives: J gene, clone size, V gene, D gene, CDR3 DNA, CDR3 protein. The D gene is left open where the match is weak. For some rows the clone size is stated as once, few or many, or as a class when expanded; others skip it.

j_gene: TRBJ2-4
abundance: .
v_gene: TRBV6-5
d_gene: .
CDR3nt: TGTGCCAGCAGTTACTCGTGGGCCAAAAACATTCAGTACTTC
CDR3aa: CASSYSWAKNIQYF

j_gene: TRBJ1-2
abundance: once
v_gene: TRBV18
d_gene: .
CDR3nt: TGTGCCAGCTCACCTCCGGCGGGGCAGGGCCTCATTCGCTATGGCTACACCTTC
CDR3aa: CASSPPAGQGLIRYGYTF

j_gene: TRBJ2-1
abundance: .
v_gene: TRBV29-1
d_gene: TRBD2
CDR3nt: TGCAGCTTTAGCGGGAGGGGGGACAATGAGCAGTTCTTC
CDR3aa: CSFSGRGDNEQFF

j_gene: TRBJ2-7
abundance: once
v_gene: TRBV7-2
d_gene: .
CDR3nt: TGTGCCAGCAGCTTAGTAAAAGCTGCCTACGAGCAGTACTTC
CDR3aa: CASSLVKAAYEQYF

j_gene: TRBJ1-4
abundance: .
v_gene: TRBV6-6
d_gene: TRBD1
CDR3nt: TGTGCCAGCAGTCCTCCGGGACAGGGCTATGAAAAACTGTTTTTT
CDR3aa: CASSPPGQGYEKLFF

j_gene: TRBJ1-2
abundance: .
v_gene: TRBV19
d_gene: .
CDR3nt: TGTGCCAGTAGTACCCAGGGGAACTATGGCTACACCTTC
CDR3aa: CASSTQGNYGYTF

j_gene: TRBJ2-5
abundance: .
v_gene: TRBV5-4
d_gene: TRBD2
CDR3nt: TGTGCCAGCACCGCGGGACTAGCGGAAGAGACCCAGTACTTC
CDR3aa: CASTAGLAEETQYF

j_gene: TRBJ2-1
abundance: .
v_gene: TRBV30
d_gene: TRBD1
CDR3nt: TGTGCCTCTACTCCGGGACAGGGCATCTTCAATGAGCAGTTCTTC
CDR3aa: CASTPGQGIFNEQFF

j_gene: TRBJ2-1
abundance: .
v_gene: TRBV7-9
d_gene: TRBD2
CDR3nt: TGTGCCAGCAGCTCCCTTGGGGCTAGCGGGAGGAGTGGGGAGCAGTTCTTC
CDR3aa: CASSSLGASGRSGEQFF

j_gene: TRBJ2-7
abundance: .
v_gene: TRBV28
d_gene: TRBD2
CDR3nt: TGTGCCAGCAGTTATAGTACTAGCGGAACCTACGAGCAGTACTTC
CDR3aa: CASSYSTSGTYEQYF

j_gene: TRBJ1-1
abundance: medium-sized
v_gene: TRBV5-1
d_gene: .
CDR3nt: TGCGCCAGCAGCCCAGAAGGGAGCACTGAAGCTTTCTTT
CDR3aa: CASSPEGSTEAFF

j_gene: TRBJ1-2
abundance: .
v_gene: TRBV28
d_gene: TRBD1
CDR3nt: TGTGCCAGCCGACTGACAGGGGTCCATGGCTACACCTTC
CDR3aa: CASRLTGVHGYTF

j_gene: TRBJ2-1
abundance: .
v_gene: TRBV18
d_gene: .
CDR3nt: TGTGCCAGCTCACCAGCCTACAATGAGCAGTTCTTC
CDR3aa: CASSPAYNEQFF

j_gene: TRBJ2-2
abundance: .
v_gene: TRBV5-1
d_gene: TRBD2
CDR3nt: TGCGCCAGCAGCTTATTTACTAGCGGGAGTGCCGGGGAGCTGTTTTTT
CDR3aa: CASSLFTSGSAGELFF

j_gene: TRBJ2-5
abundance: .
v_gene: TRBV5-8
d_gene: .
CDR3nt: TGTGCCAGCAGCTCCTGGACCAAAGAGACCCAGTACTTC
CDR3aa: CASSSWTKETQYF

j_gene: TRBJ1-2
abundance: .
v_gene: TRBV4-3
d_gene: .
CDR3nt: TGCGCCAGCAGCCAAGTACCCCCCTTATGGCACACCTTC
CDR3aa: CASSQVPPLWHTF

j_gene: TRBJ2-1
abundance: .
v_gene: TRBV7-9
d_gene: TRBD2
CDR3nt: TGTGCCAGCAGCCCAGGGCGGGAGCGGCTCGTTAATGAGCAGTTCTTC
CDR3aa: CASSPGRERLVNEQFF

j_gene: TRBJ2-1
abundance: .
v_gene: TRBV20-1
d_gene: .
CDR3nt: TGCAGTGCTAGAAGGTACAATGAGCAGTTCTTC
CDR3aa: CSARRYNEQFF

j_gene: TRBJ2-6
abundance: .
v_gene: TRBV4-2
d_gene: .
CDR3nt: TGTGCCAGCAGCCTAAGACAAGGTGGGGCCAACGTCCTGACTTTC
CDR3aa: CASSLRQGGANVLTF

j_gene: TRBJ1-1
abundance: .
v_gene: TRBV19
d_gene: .
CDR3nt: TGTGCCAGTAGTGGAGGCTTGGGGTTTGAAGCTTTCTTT
CDR3aa: CASSGGLGFEAFF

j_gene: TRBJ2-2
abundance: .
v_gene: TRBV6-5
d_gene: .
CDR3nt: TGTGCCAGCAGTTACGTCACGGGCGGGGAGCTGTTTTTT
CDR3aa: CASSYVTGGELFF

j_gene: TRBJ2-3
abundance: .
v_gene: TRBV5-4
d_gene: .
CDR3nt: TGTGCCAGCAGCCCACAAAGCAACACAGATACGCAGTATTTT
CDR3aa: CASSPQSNTDTQYF

j_gene: TRBJ1-3
abundance: few
v_gene: TRBV7-2
d_gene: TRBD1
CDR3nt: TGTGCCAGCAGCGGAGCCGGGACAGGGGTCACCATATATTTT
CDR3aa: CASSGAGTGVTIYF

j_gene: TRBJ1-1
abundance: .
v_gene: TRBV19
d_gene: .
CDR3nt: TGTGCCAGTAGTAAGAGGGTCGGGGATGAAGCTTTCTTT
CDR3aa: CASSKRVGDEAFF

j_gene: TRBJ2-7
abundance: .
v_gene: TRBV27
d_gene: .
CDR3nt: TGTGCCAGCAGGAGGAACGGGGACTACGAGCAGTACTTC
CDR3aa: CASRRNGDYEQYF

j_gene: TRBJ1-1
abundance: .
v_gene: TRBV2
d_gene: .
CDR3nt: TGTGCCAGCAGTGAACGGGGTGGGTCTGAAGCTTTCTTT
CDR3aa: CASSERGGSEAFF

j_gene: TRBJ1-3
abundance: few
v_gene: TRBV21-1
d_gene: .
CDR3nt: TGTGCCAGCAGCAACCGACTGGAGGGAAACACCATATATTTT
CDR3aa: CASSNRLEGNTIYF

j_gene: TRBJ2-2
abundance: once
v_gene: TRBV28
d_gene: .
CDR3nt: TGTGCCAGCAGTTGGGTTACCGGGGAGCTGTTTTTT
CDR3aa: CASSWVTGELFF

j_gene: TRBJ2-5
abundance: .
v_gene: TRBV5-1
d_gene: TRBD1
CDR3nt: TGCGCCAGCAGCTTGGCGGGGGACAGGGGTACTAGGACCCAGTACTTC
CDR3aa: CASSLAGDRGTRTQYF

j_gene: TRBJ1-2
abundance: .
v_gene: TRBV29-1
d_gene: TRBD1
CDR3nt: TGCAGCGTTGACCGCATTGACAGGGTAGAATCGGGCTACACCTTC
CDR3aa: CSVDRIDRVESGYTF

j_gene: TRBJ1-5
abundance: once
v_gene: TRBV30
d_gene: .
CDR3nt: TGTGCCTGGAGTGTAGGGGGAGGAGATCAGCCCCAGCATTTT
CDR3aa: CAWSVGGGDQPQHF

j_gene: TRBJ2-7
abundance: .
v_gene: TRBV6-1
d_gene: .
CDR3nt: TGTGCCAGCAGTGAGCATCACGGACGGGCCGACGAGCAGTACTTC
CDR3aa: CASSEHHGRADEQYF

j_gene: TRBJ2-4
abundance: .
v_gene: TRBV15
d_gene: .
CDR3nt: TGTGCCACCAGCGGAGGAAATACAAGGTTTCAGTACTTC
CDR3aa: CATSGGNTRFQYF

j_gene: TRBJ1-5
abundance: .
v_gene: TRBV6-6
d_gene: .
CDR3nt: TGTGCCAGCAGGGAAAATCAGCCCCAGCATTTT
CDR3aa: CASRENQPQHF

j_gene: TRBJ1-4
abundance: .
v_gene: TRBV6-6
d_gene: .
CDR3nt: TGTGCCAGCAGTGACGAGGCCCTGCGTGAAAAACTGTTTTTT
CDR3aa: CASSDEALREKLFF

j_gene: TRBJ2-3
abundance: .
v_gene: TRBV5-5
d_gene: .
CDR3nt: TGTGCCAGCAGCTTCACAGGGAGCACAGATACGCAGTATTTT
CDR3aa: CASSFTGSTDTQYF

j_gene: TRBJ2-1
abundance: .
v_gene: TRBV7-2
d_gene: TRBD1
CDR3nt: TGTGCCAGCAGCCGGGACAGGGTAAATGAGCAGTTCTTC
CDR3aa: CASSRDRVNEQFF

j_gene: TRBJ2-2
abundance: .
v_gene: TRBV7-2
d_gene: .
CDR3nt: TGTGCCAGCAGCATTCAGGGTCTAACCGGGGAGCTGTTTTTT
CDR3aa: CASSIQGLTGELFF

j_gene: TRBJ2-7
abundance: .
v_gene: TRBV9
d_gene: .
CDR3nt: TGTGCCAGCAGCGTAGGGGTGACAGACAAGGGCTACGAGCAGTACTTC
CDR3aa: CASSVGVTDKGYEQYF

j_gene: TRBJ1-2
abundance: .
v_gene: TRBV7-9
d_gene: .
CDR3nt: TGTGCCAGCAGCTCTTCGGGCCTTCCCTGGGATGGCTACACCTTC
CDR3aa: CASSSSGLPWDGYTF

j_gene: TRBJ2-7
abundance: .
v_gene: TRBV18
d_gene: TRBD2
CDR3nt: TGTGCCAGCTCAAGATTCGCGGGAGAGGCCCCCCACGAGCAGTACTTC
CDR3aa: CASSRFAGEAPHEQYF

j_gene: TRBJ2-2
abundance: .
v_gene: TRBV25-1
d_gene: .
CDR3nt: TGTGCCAGCGAGGAGTCGAACACCGGGGAGCTGTTTTTT
CDR3aa: CASEESNTGELFF

j_gene: TRBJ1-1
abundance: .
v_gene: TRBV19
d_gene: .
CDR3nt: TGTGCCAGTATGGGGGGAGGAGGGAGGAACACTGAAGCTTTCTTT
CDR3aa: CASMGGGGRNTEAFF

j_gene: TRBJ1-3
abundance: .
v_gene: TRBV7-9
d_gene: .
CDR3nt: TGTGCCAGCAGCTTAGGTAGCTACTCTGGAAACACCATATATTTT
CDR3aa: CASSLGSYSGNTIYF

j_gene: TRBJ2-5
abundance: .
v_gene: TRBV11-2
d_gene: TRBD2
CDR3nt: TGTGCCAGCAGGCCCGGCCGTAGCGGGAGGAGAGAGACCCAGTACTTC
CDR3aa: CASRPGRSGRRETQYF

j_gene: TRBJ1-1
abundance: .
v_gene: TRBV29-1
d_gene: .
CDR3nt: TGCAGCGTTGAGGGCAGGGTGAACACTGAAGCTTTCTTT
CDR3aa: CSVEGRVNTEAFF

j_gene: TRBJ2-1
abundance: .
v_gene: TRBV18
d_gene: TRBD2
CDR3nt: TGTGCCAGCTCACCCCCCAGCGGGCGGGGGACCTACAATGAGCAGTTCTTC
CDR3aa: CASSPPSGRGTYNEQFF

j_gene: TRBJ1-5
abundance: .
v_gene: TRBV19
d_gene: TRBD1
CDR3nt: TGTGCCAGTAGACGGACAGGGGAGGATCAGCCCCAGCATTTT
CDR3aa: CASRRTGEDQPQHF

j_gene: TRBJ2-5
abundance: .
v_gene: TRBV7-2
d_gene: .
CDR3nt: TGTGCCAGCAGCTTAGCAGGGGGAGAGACCCAGTACTTC
CDR3aa: CASSLAGGETQYF

j_gene: TRBJ2-7
abundance: .
v_gene: TRBV21-1
d_gene: .
CDR3nt: TGTGCCAGCAGCAAACTGAAGAAGGCTAGCGGGAGGGCCCTCGAGTTGGGTCGCGAGCAGTACTTC
CDR3aa: CASSKLKKASGRALELGREQYF

j_gene: TRBJ1-1
abundance: once
v_gene: TRBV19
d_gene: .
CDR3nt: TGTGCCACGAAACCGTGGGGGAGGGGAGAGAACACTGAAGCTTTCTTT
CDR3aa: CATKPWGRGENTEAFF

j_gene: TRBJ2-5
abundance: .
v_gene: TRBV14
d_gene: TRBD1
CDR3nt: TGTGCCAGCAGCCAAGTGGGACAGGGGCAGACCCAGTACTTC
CDR3aa: CASSQVGQGQTQYF

j_gene: TRBJ1-3
abundance: .
v_gene: TRBV6-1
d_gene: .
CDR3nt: TGTGCCAGCAGTGTACAAGGCCAGAGAGGGGGAAACACCATATATTTT
CDR3aa: CASSVQGQRGGNTIYF

j_gene: TRBJ2-5
abundance: .
v_gene: TRBV29-1
d_gene: .
CDR3nt: TGCAGCGTTGGTACGACATTCACTCCCCAGTACTTC
CDR3aa: CSVGTTFTPQYF

j_gene: TRBJ1-1
abundance: few
v_gene: TRBV18
d_gene: TRBD1
CDR3nt: TGTGCCAGCTCACCACCAAGGGGGCGCACTGAAGCTTTCTTT
CDR3aa: CASSPPRGRTEAFF

j_gene: TRBJ1-3
abundance: .
v_gene: TRBV19
d_gene: .
CDR3nt: TGTGCCAGTATAGGGCGGCAGACCTCCTCTGGAAACACCATATATTTT
CDR3aa: CASIGRQTSSGNTIYF

j_gene: TRBJ2-7
abundance: .
v_gene: TRBV6-1
d_gene: .
CDR3nt: TGTGCCAGCAGTGAAACGGGGCGAGGCGAGCAGTACTTC
CDR3aa: CASSETGRGEQYF

j_gene: TRBJ2-7
abundance: .
v_gene: TRBV7-8
d_gene: .
CDR3nt: TGTGCCAGCAGCTTAAGCGGGCAACCCTCCTACGAGCAGTACTTC
CDR3aa: CASSLSGQPSYEQYF

j_gene: TRBJ1-5
abundance: few
v_gene: TRBV28
d_gene: .
CDR3nt: TGTGCCAGCAGTTTGTATAGCAATCAGCCCCAGCATTTT
CDR3aa: CASSLYSNQPQHF

j_gene: TRBJ1-3
abundance: .
v_gene: TRBV14
d_gene: .
CDR3nt: TGTGCCAGCAGCCAAGGATGGAACACCATATATTTT
CDR3aa: CASSQGWNTIYF